The clone carrying this TCR beta chain appeared once. Its antigen is unknown. These data originate in a study of Ad26.COV2.S vaccination and SARS-CoV-2 variants. From germline, CDR1 is SGDLS and CDR2 YYNGEE. The CDR3 contains 18 residues. V dropped 3 bases and J dropped 9; count of bases not matched to a gene: 15. Libraries were prepared by immunoSEQ multiplex PCR; TCRdb keeps only in-frame clonotypes and omits some of them. The table shows about 400,000 clones, with approximately 86% occurring only once. Broader study findings: Non-spike TCR breadth showed similarity between vaccine and placebo recipients. It is possible that the TCR breadth and depth analyses underestimated the total T cell responses.

Treatment meaning: 19 received Ad26.COV2.S at low or high dose, single or two shots; 5 received placebo; per-sample allocation not given. Specimen acquisition occurred on day 63 following the initial vaccine or placebo injection. The chain couples TRBV9 to TRBJ1-6; 10 bases are a match to TRBD1. The input for sequencing was peripheral blood, taken in a trial of Ad26.COV2.S vaccine versus placebo. The clonotype comes from a person aged 18-65 years who received the Ad26.COV2.S COVID-19 vaccine or a placebo. The CDR3 spells CASSALPTGTGVGSPLHF. Written as DNA, the CDR3 is TGTGCCAGCAGCGCGCTCCCCACCGGGACAGGGGTTGGTTCACCCCTCCACTTT.